These 3 T cell receptor beta chains were all obtained from the same sample, sequenced in a study of patients with pleural tuberculosis. TCRdb re-called the reads through MiXCR, storing one row per CDR3 protein. Counted here are around 30,000 distinct CDR3 sequences, approximately 20% occurring once; the ten biggest clones make up 3.5%. The sample consisted of peripheral blood. These receptors originate from a human donor with pleural tuberculosis.

The sample holds many counts of this clonotype. V usage is TRBV4-1 and J usage is TRBJ2-7; TRBD1 is a possible D gene (6 bases). Germline V gene lookup returns CDR1 MGHRA and CDR2 YSYEKL. The V end was cut by 0 bases, the J end by 2 bases, with 26 bases between. The CDR3 runs 20 residues. The DNA for the CDR3 is TGCGCCAGCAGCCAAGAAACGGGGCAGGGGAGTTCGATAGGTCCCTACGAGCAGTACTTC. Translated, it gives CASSQETGQGSSIGPYEQYF.

This clonotype came up once. A read error may produce the germline difference seen at one junction end. This rearrangement joins TRBV27 to TRBJ1-6; the match to TRBD1 covers 9 bases. The germline V gene encodes CDR1 MNHEY and CDR2 SMNVEV (reference sequence). The CDR3 spans 13 residues. The CDR3 here is CASRGTGSSPLHF. CDR3 bases: TGCGCCAGCAGGGGGACAGGGTCCTCACCCCTCCACTTT.

This clonotype was detected ten times or more. The chain carries TRBV10-3 and TRBJ2-7, with 12 bases identical to TRBD1. The germline CDR1 and CDR2 sequences are ENHRY and SYGVKD. CDR3 length: 15 residues. Losses at the gene ends were 3 bases for V and 4 bases for J; bases not matched to a gene: 4. The CDR3 DNA follows: TGTGCCATCAGTGATCTGGGACAGGGGGCGTACGAGCAGTACTTC. It yields the protein CAISDLGQGAYEQYF.